This record concerns one TCR beta chain sequence. This entry comes from a study of CD8 T cells in Susac syndrome. The authors reverse transcribed roughly 0.5 to 1 ug RNA with random hexamers. TCRdb re-called the immunoSEQ multiplex PCR reads with MiXCR, one entry per CDR3 protein. The sample shows approximately 230,000 distinct CDR3 sequences, around 93% of them seen only once. From blood CD8+ and CD4+ T cells, the TCR beta chain was sequenced. The multiple sclerosis control group comprised treatment-naive patients with stable or active relapsing-remitting disease. FACS was used to enrich TEMRA cells, whereas the CD8+ and CD4+ T cells were obtained by negative isolation. The CDR3 consists of 14 residues. J gave up 7 bases and V 4 bases, and 6 bases lay outside the gene matches. Germline values: CDR1 LGHDT, CDR2 YNNKEL (reference sequence).

This sequence originates from a human donor with multiple sclerosis. The chain couples TRBV3-1 to TRBJ2-1, with 8 bases matching TRBD2. Specimen: CD4+ T cells from PBMCs. CDR3 sequence: CASSRSGNQNEQFF. In nucleotides, the CDR3 is TGTGCCAGCAGCCGTAGCGGGAACCAAAATGAGCAGTTCTTC.